This T cell receptor beta chain came from a study of cytomegalovirus exposure and HLA in healthy donors. About the study: Around 83% of 350 to 400 genotyped donors fell in the Caucasian-associated ancestry cluster. Study-level results: The only immune exposure information that was available was CMV serostatus. Among donors in an Asian-associated ancestry cluster, a later analysis reportedly found fewer N-insertions than the roughly 650-donor mean. Reports credit the classifier with highly specific, highly sensitive diagnosis of cytomegalovirus status.

PCR primers comprised 60 Vbeta and 13 Jbeta primers. Using immunoSEQ multiplex PCR, the repertoire was profiled, and TCRdb retains in-frame clones only, with some absent. Of over 50,000 clones listed, around 62% were seen once; the top ten hold under 20%. CDR3 size: 12 residues. In germline, CDR1 is GTSNPN, CDR2 SVGIG (reference sequence). V was cut by 7 bases and J by 4 bases, with 13 bases left in between. This clone was observed a few times. Its antigen is not identified. The chain carries TRBV30 and TRBJ1-2, with D tentatively TRBD1 (5 bases). The TCR originated in a man aged 40-50 years in good health and CMV-seropositive. Sequencing input: PBMCs. The CDR3 reads CASGGSGYGYTF. CDR3 in DNA: TGTGCCTCCGGGGGTTCTGGCTATGGCTACACCTTC.